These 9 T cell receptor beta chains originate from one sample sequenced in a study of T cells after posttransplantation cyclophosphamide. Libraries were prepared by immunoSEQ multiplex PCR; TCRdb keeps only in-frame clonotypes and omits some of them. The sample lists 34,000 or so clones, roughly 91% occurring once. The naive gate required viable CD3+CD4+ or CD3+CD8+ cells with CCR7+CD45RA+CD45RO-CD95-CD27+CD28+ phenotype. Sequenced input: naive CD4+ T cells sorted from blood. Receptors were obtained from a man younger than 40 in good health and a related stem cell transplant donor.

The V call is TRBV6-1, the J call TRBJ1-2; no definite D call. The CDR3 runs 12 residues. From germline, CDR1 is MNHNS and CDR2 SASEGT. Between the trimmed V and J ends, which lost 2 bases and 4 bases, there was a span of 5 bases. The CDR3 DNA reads TGTGCCAGCAGTGAACCGGTCTATGGCTACACCTTC. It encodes CASSEPVYGYTF.

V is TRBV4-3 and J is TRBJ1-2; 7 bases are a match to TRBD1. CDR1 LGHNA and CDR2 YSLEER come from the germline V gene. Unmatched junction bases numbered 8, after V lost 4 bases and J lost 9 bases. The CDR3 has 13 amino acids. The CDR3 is CASSPTRQGSYTF. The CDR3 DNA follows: TGCGCCAGCAGCCCAACTAGACAGGGAAGCTACACCTTC.

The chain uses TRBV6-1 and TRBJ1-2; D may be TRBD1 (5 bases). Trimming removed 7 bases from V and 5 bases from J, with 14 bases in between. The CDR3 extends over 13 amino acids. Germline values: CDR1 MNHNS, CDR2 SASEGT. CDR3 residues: CASTRDLEYGYTF. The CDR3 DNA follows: TGTGCCAGCACTCGGGACTTAGAATATGGCTACACCTTC.

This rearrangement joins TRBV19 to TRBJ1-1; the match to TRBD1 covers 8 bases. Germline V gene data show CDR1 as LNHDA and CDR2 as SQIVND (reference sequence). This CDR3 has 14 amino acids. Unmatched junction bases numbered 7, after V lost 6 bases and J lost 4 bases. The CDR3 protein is CASRPGGTSTEAFF. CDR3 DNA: TGTGCCAGTAGGCCAGGGGGCACGAGCACTGAAGCTTTCTTT.

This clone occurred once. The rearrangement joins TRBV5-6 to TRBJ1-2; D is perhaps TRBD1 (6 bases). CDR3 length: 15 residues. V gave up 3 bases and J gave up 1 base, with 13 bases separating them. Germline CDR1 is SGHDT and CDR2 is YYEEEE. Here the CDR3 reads CASSYRAGVNYGYTF. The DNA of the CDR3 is TGTGCCAGCAGCTACAGGGCAGGAGTTAACTATGGCTACACCTTC. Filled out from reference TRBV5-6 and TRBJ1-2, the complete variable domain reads DAGVTQSPTHLIKTRGQQVTLRCSPKSGHDTVSWYQQALGQGPQFIFQYYEEEERQRGNFPDRFSGHQFPNYSSELNVNALLLGDSALYLCASSYRAGVNYGYTFGSGTRLTVV.

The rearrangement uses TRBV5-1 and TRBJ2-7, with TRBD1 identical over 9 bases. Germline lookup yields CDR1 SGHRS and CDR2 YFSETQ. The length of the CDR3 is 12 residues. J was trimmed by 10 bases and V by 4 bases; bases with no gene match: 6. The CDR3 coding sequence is TGCGCCAGCAGCCGGGACAGGGTATTACAGTACTTC. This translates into CASSRDRVLQYF.

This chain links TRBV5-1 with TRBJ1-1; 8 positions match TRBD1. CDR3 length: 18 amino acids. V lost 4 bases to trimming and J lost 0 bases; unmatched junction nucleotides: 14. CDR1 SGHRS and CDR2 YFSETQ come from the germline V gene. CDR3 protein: CASSPWGGQGLMNTEAFF. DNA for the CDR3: TGCGCCAGCAGCCCTTGGGGCGGACAGGGCCTCATGAACACTGAAGCTTTCTTT.

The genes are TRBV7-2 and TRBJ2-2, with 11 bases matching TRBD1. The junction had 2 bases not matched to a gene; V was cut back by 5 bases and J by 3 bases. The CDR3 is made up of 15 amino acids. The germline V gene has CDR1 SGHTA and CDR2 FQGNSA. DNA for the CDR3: TGTGCCAGCAGCCGGACAGGGGGCGACACCGGGGAGCTGTTTTTT. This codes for CASSRTGGDTGELFF.

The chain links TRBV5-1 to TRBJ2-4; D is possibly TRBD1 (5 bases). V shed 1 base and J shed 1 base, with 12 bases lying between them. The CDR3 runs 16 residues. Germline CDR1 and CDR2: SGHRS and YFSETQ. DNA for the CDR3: TGCGCCAGCAGCTTGTCCCAGGGTGGGGCCAAAAACATTCAGTACTTC. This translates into CASSLSQGGAKNIQYF.